One T cell receptor (beta chain) is described in this entry. Antigen unknown. Trimming took 5 bases from V and 1 from J, leaving 15 bases between them. The CDR3 runs to 15 residues. CDR1 is SGHTA and CDR2 is FQGNSA in the germline V gene. The sample originates from a study of cytomegalovirus exposure and HLA in healthy donors. Findings of the study overall: Several V segments, TRBV6-2 and TRBV6-3 among them, could not be told apart and were dropped. Most subjects' HLA-A and HLA-B alleles were reportedly predicted from TCR beta sequences.

PCR employed 60 Vbeta and 13 Jbeta primers. Here immunoSEQ multiplex PCR was the method, and the copy in TCRdb shows in-frame clones only, minus some. The sample has approximately 220,000 clones, 76% seen once; the top ten hold approximately 0.6%. Donors counted as nominally healthy when sampled, yet unrecorded immune exposures were likely. Sequencing was done on a sample of PBMCs. The origin of this receptor is a man between 18 and 35 years old in good health and CMV-seronegative. J is TRBJ2-7 and V is TRBV7-2; TRBD1 might be the D (6 bases). Written as DNA, the CDR3 is TGTGCCAGCAGCCCCCAAGGGGGACAATCCTACGAGCAGTACTTC. Encoded protein: CASSPQGGQSYEQYF.